A single TCR beta chain is shown here with its context. TCRdb keeps only in-frame clones here, not all; method: immunoSEQ multiplex PCR. The sample yields around 65,000 clones, around 85% seen once. The V and J ends lost 3 bases and 5 bases respectively, with 17 bases between them. Germline-derived CDR1 and CDR2 are SGHRS and YFSETQ. The CDR3 contains 15 residues. The data belong to a study of blood T cell repertoires in COVID-19. Sample: peripheral blood. This chain connects TRBV5-1 to TRBJ2-5; possible D gene TRBD2, 5 bases. This receptor was identified in a human donor in a cohort sampled during active COVID-19. In DNA form, the CDR3 reads TGCGCCAGCAGCTCGGGATCTCCATCTGGGGAGACCCAGTACTTC. It codes for CASSSGSPSGETQYF.